Listed here is a single T cell receptor beta chain. Generated by immunoSEQ multiplex PCR, the TCRdb table keeps only in-frame clones and is missing some. The sample includes around 300,000 clones, around nine tenths of them seen just once. The data originate from a study of blood T cell repertoires in COVID-19. On the study more broadly: Acute and convalescent COVID-19 specimens originated in the United States, Italy and Spain.

Participants were aged about 18 to 100 years from around 25 US areas. Germline V gene sequence: CDR1 SGHRS, CDR2 YFSETQ. With 3 bases clipped from V and 7 bases from J, the junction kept 13 bases outside the gene matches. CDR3 length equals 16 residues. This TCR derives from a woman aged 55-75 years in a cohort exposed to, infected with or recovered from COVID-19 (not recorded which). The V call is TRBV5-1, the J call TRBJ2-1; the match to TRBD1 covers 7 bases. Sequencing was carried out using PBMCs or T cells enriched from blood (not recorded which). CDR3 nucleotide sequence: TGCGCCAGCAGCTCTACAGGGGCTGGGGCGCGAAATGAGCAGTTCTTC. Translating gives CASSSTGAGARNEQFF.